This TCR beta chain is from a study of cytomegalovirus exposure and HLA in healthy donors. Of note for this clone: Its antigen is unknown.

Overall study results and limits: Many donors shared some public TCRs, even though most TCR sequences were rare.

This PCR relied on a set of 60 Vbeta primers and 13 Jbeta primers. Clones were sequenced by immunoSEQ multiplex PCR, and TCRdb holds only the in-frame ones, with some missing. The data contain fewer than 200,000 clones, less than 90% of them singletons. The sample taken for sequencing was PBMCs. The TCR originated in a man between 50 and 59 years old in good health and CMV-seronegative.

CDR3 bases: TGTGCCAGCAGTTGGACGGAAAGGGGCCCTGCTGGCTACACCTTC. Translated, it gives CASSWTERGPAGYTF. This chain joins TRBV9 and TRBJ1-2; a possible D gene is TRBD1 (5 bases). Trimming stripped 5 bases from V and 7 bases from J, with 21 bases between. From germline, CDR1 is SGDLS and CDR2 YYNGEE. The CDR3 is 15 residues long.